This is a list of T cell receptor beta chains from one sample in a study of cytomegalovirus exposure and HLA in healthy donors. Sequencing used immunoSEQ multiplex PCR; TCRdb keeps in-frame clones, though not all of them. Of 95,000 to 150,000 clones listed, 17% are singletons. The sample was PBMCs. These receptors were collected from a female donor in good health and CMV-seropositive. The CDR3 runs from the conserved cysteine through the conserved F or W. Fields, in order: clone size, V gene, CDR3 protein. Some rows mark clone size as missing; the rest say once, few, many or name a class of expanded clone.

few,TRBV7-9,CASSKWDSSYGYTF
NA,TRBV2,CASSSTPSGGLRDTQYF
few,TRBV11-2,CASSWTSGSYEQYF
NA,TRBV5-5,CASSQRDRVISNYGYTF
few,TRBV29-1,CSAYLQGPEAFF
few,TRBV19,CASSIAGRAGGANVLTF
NA,TRBV5-1,CASSLEPGQDGELFF
few,TRBV5-1,CASSSKAGTSAYNEQFF
NA,TRBV27,CASSPDRVGYGYTF
NA,TRBV5-1,CASSLGLAGRWGETQYF
NA,TRBV4-2,CASSQGDRGMNQPQHF
few,TRBV5-6,CASSLERTLTYNEQFF
NA,TRBV30,CAWSVRGTQSNEQFF
NA,TRBV5-1,CASSLRLAGENEQFF
few,TRBV28,CASSLNQGPEAFF
NA,TRBV2,CASSETARSGRETQYF
NA,TRBV4-1,CASSQDLVFAGASSYEQYF
NA,TRBV5-1,CASSLKLGQRARDTEAFF
NA,TRBV4-3,CASSQVPESYEQYF
NA,TRBV4-3,CASSHHQGITRGLLPLHF
few,TRBV7-3,CASSSSSGRGDTQYF
NA,TRBV4-2,CASSRERGTSAEQFF
NA,TRBV5-1,CASSKEPSLMNTEAFF
few,TRBV18,CASSVSYAEEETQYF
NA,TRBV28,CASTPSRALAANYNEQFF
NA,TRBV28,CASSSRTGWLSRWGYTF
NA,TRBV4-3,CASSRSPVDYGYTF
few,TRBV15,CATSRDAAANYGYTF
NA,TRBV6-1,CASRKPGLGHEKLFF
NA,TRBV28,CASNIDRVNQPQHF
few,TRBV6-5,CASSWDRFDEQYF
NA,TRBV4-1,CASSHHGGAGNNEQFF
few,TRBV5-6,CASSLARGTGAEAFF
NA,TRBV12-2,CASRLTPSGELFF
few,TRBV25-1,CASSDPASDYNEQFF
NA,TRBV18,CASSPRLNRGRLNTEAFF
once,TRBV28,CASSLIANGQGEAFF
NA,TRBV9,CASSRGTAGAQETQYF
NA,TRBV13,CASNLRTGGNEQYF
few,TRBV6-1,CASSASGANTGELFF
NA,TRBV19,CASSTTIRGSAFF
NA,TRBV15,CATSRYGSGSGQFF
few,TRBV4-3,CASSQGNGQGGDGYTF
NA,TRBV6-6,CASSSAGGYSYEQYF
few,TRBV6-1,CASPGLNTTNYGYTF
NA,TRBV2,CASSEAGDRVLYEQYF
NA,TRBV6-5,CASSPTTLLHIQYF
NA,TRBV2,CASSHPGQGTNEQFF
NA,TRBV5-4,CASSLAVWANVLTF